This T cell receptor (beta chain) was identified in a study of memory CD4+ T cells and cytomegalovirus serostatus. Study-level background: This sample comes from healthy Belgian adults, roughly nine CMV seropositive, roughly 22 seronegative.

Per the germline V gene, CDR1 is SGHAT and CDR2 is FQNNGV. This CDR3 is built from 14 residues. Trimming removed 4 bases from V and 2 bases from J, with 11 bases in between. Study-wide results and limits: Of 150 to 200 reported CMV TCRbeta sequences, 65 to 85 were found in memory CD4+ repertoires. A US-trained random forest predicted CMV serostatus with median AUC around 0.92.

Per the original data handling: After removing out-of-frame reads, 2 million to 2.5 million distinct TCRbeta sequences remained. The assay was immunoSEQ multiplex PCR, and TCRdb's table has in-frame clones only and misses some. Clone size and the V and J calls come from that table; the DNA yielded D and trimming. Among 55,000 to 80,000 clones listed, about 78% were seen once. Single viable CD3+CD4+CD8-CD45RO+ cells were sorted as the memory CD4+ T cells. Concerning this clone itself: The antigen is not known.

The TCR originated in an adult in good health and CMV-seropositive. This sequence joins TRBV11-2 and TRBJ1-2; a possible D gene is TRBD1 (6 bases). The specimen was memory CD4+ T cells from blood. This CDR3 reads CASSSRGANYGYTF. The CDR3, as DNA: TGTGCCAGCAGCTCAAGGGGGGCGAACTATGGCTACACCTTC.